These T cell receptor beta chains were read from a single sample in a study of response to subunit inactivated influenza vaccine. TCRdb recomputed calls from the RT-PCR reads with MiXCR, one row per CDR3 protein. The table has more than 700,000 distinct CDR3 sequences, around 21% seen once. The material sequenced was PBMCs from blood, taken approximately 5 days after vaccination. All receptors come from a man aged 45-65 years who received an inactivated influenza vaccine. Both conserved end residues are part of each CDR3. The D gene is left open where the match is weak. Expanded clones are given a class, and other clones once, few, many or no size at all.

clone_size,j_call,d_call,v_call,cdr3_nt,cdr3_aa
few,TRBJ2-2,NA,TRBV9,TGTGCCAGCAGCGCCCGTTTAGCGTTCACCGGGGAGCTGTTTTTT,CASSARLAFTGELFF
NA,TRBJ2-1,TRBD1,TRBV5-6,TGTGCCAGCAGGGGACGACAGGGTGGGTACAATGAGCAGTTCTTC,CASRGRQGGYNEQFF
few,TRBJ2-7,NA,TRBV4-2,TGTGCCAGCAGCCAAGATGGGGCCCTATTGAGGTACGAGCAGTACTTC,CASSQDGALLRYEQYF
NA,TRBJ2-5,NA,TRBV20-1,TGCAGTGCAACAGCCGAGGGGGGGCCCGGAGAGACCCAGTACTTC,CSATAEGGPGETQYF
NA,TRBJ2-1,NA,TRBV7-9,TGTGCCAGCAGCTTAGTCCTAACCTACAATGAGCAGTTCTTC,CASSLVLTYNEQFF
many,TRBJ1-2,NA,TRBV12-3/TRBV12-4,TGTGCCAGCAGTTTTGGGCAGGGAGGTCCTGCTAACTATGGCTACACCTTC,CASSFGQGGPANYGYTF
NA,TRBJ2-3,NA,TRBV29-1,TGCAGCGTCCTCCGGGAACCAACCCTCCGCACAGATACGCAGTATTTT,CSVLREPTLRTDTQYF
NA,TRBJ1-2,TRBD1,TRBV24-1,TGTGCCACCAGTTATCGGACAGGGACCTATGGCTACACCTTC,CATSYRTGTYGYTF
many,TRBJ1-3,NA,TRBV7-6,TGTGCCAGCAGCTTAGCGCCGGGAGGGGCTGGAAACACCATATATTTT,CASSLAPGGAGNTIYF
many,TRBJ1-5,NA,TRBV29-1,TGCAGCGTTGGGGACGGCAATCAGCCCCAGCATTTT,CSVGDGNQPQHF
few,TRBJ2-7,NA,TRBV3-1,TGTGCCAGCAGCCAAGGGGGGCGACAGACCCAATACGAGCAGTACTTC,CASSQGGRQTQYEQYF
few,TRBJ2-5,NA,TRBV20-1,TGCAGTGCTAGGCCACAGAATCAAGAGACCCAGTACTTC,CSARPQNQETQYF
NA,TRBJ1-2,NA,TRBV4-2,TGTGCCAGCAGCCCCCAGGGTTTCTACTATGGCTACACCTTC,CASSPQGFYYGYTF
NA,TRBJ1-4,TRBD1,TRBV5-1,TGCGCCAGCAGCTTGGCTACAGGGGGAGGTGAAAAACTGTTTTTT,CASSLATGGGEKLFF
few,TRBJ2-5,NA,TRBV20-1,TGCAGTGCTAGGGCACTCCAAGAGACCCAGTACTTC,CSARALQETQYF
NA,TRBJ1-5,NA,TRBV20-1,TGCAGTGCAGAGGGCGACAGGTTCCTCAATCAGCCCCAGCATTTT,CSAEGDRFLNQPQHF
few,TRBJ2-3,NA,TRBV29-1,TGCAGCACACGGGCGCGGGGTACAGATACGCAGTATTTT,CSTRARGTDTQYF
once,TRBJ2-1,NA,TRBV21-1,TGTGCCAGCAGCAAAGTCCCCGCTAGCCAAAATTACAATGAGCAGTTCTTC,CASSKVPASQNYNEQFF
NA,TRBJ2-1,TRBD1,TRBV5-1,TGCGCCAGCAGCTCTTGGACAGGGGCTACTGAGCAGTTCTTC,CASSSWTGATEQFF
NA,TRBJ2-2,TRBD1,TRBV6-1,TGTGCCAGCAGCCTACAGGGGGCGCGTATCGGGGAGCTGTTTTTT,CASSLQGARIGELFF
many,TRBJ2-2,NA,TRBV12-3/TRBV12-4,TGTGCCAGCAGCGACAGAAACACCGGGGAGCTGTTTTTT,CASSDRNTGELFF
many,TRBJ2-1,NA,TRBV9,TGTGCCAGCAGCGTAGGCGGGGGCGCTTACAATGAGCAGTTCTTC,CASSVGGGAYNEQFF
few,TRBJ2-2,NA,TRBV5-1,TGCGCCAGCAGCTGGGAATGGACGAACACCGGGGAGCTGTTTTTT,CASSWEWTNTGELFF
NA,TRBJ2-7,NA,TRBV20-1,TGCAGTGCCAGCGACAGGAGTTACGAGCAGTACTTC,CSASDRSYEQYF
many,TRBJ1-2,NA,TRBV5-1,TGCGCCAGCAGCTTGGCCTTGCAGGACGGCTACACCTTC,CASSLALQDGYTF
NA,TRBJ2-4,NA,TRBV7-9,TGTGCCAGCAGCTTAGGAGGGGTACAGCCCAAAAACATTCAGTACTTC,CASSLGGVQPKNIQYF
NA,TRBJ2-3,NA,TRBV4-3,TGCGCCAGCAGCCAAGATGTGCTTGGGCCTACGCAGTATTTT,CASSQDVLGPTQYF
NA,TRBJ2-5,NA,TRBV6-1,TGTGCCAGCAGTCCGGACACAGAAGAGACCCAGTACTTC,CASSPDTEETQYF
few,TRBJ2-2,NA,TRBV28,TGTGCCAGCAGTTCCCCCGGGACACTGAACACCGGGGAGCTGTTTTTT,CASSSPGTLNTGELFF
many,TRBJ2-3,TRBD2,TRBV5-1,TGCGCCAGCAGCTTGATGCAGACAGGCCGGGGGGGCCGAGATACGCAGTATTTT,CASSLMQTGRGGRDTQYF
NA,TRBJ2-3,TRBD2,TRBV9,TGTGCCAGCAGCGTCGGGGGGGTCAGCACAGATACGCAGTATTTT,CASSVGGVSTDTQYF
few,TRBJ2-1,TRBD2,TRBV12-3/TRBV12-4,TGTGCCAGCAGGATCGGGACTAGCGGGAGCAATGAGCAGTTCTTC,CASRIGTSGSNEQFF
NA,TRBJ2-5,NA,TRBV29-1,TGCAGCGCCCTACCGGGGCTAGCTCAAGAGACCCAGTACTTC,CSALPGLAQETQYF